This TCR beta chain was documented in a study of a mutant IDH1 vaccine in newly diagnosed glioma. Looking at the study overall: With temozolomide cycles, or 4-6 weeks after radiotherapy alone, vaccination was started. The sex distribution of treated patients was approximately 62% male and roughly 38% female, with a mean age of roughly 40 years.

Time point denoted: week 11, during vaccination. The vaccine gave 300 ug of a 20-mer mutant IDH1 peptide subcutaneously per dose. The astrocytomas were IDH1-mutant, ATRX-negative, and WHO grade 3 or 4. V was pared by 7 bases and J by 3 bases, with 16 bases between. This CDR3 has 15 residues. Germline V gene data show CDR1 as MDHEN and CDR2 as SYDVKM. Generated by immunoSEQ multiplex PCR, the TCRdb table keeps only in-frame clones and is missing some. The sample yields fewer than 150,000 clones, 75% to 90% seen once. Note on this clone: Its antigen is currently unknown.

The sample here was PBMCs, taken from a glioma patient whose treatment included an IDH1 peptide vaccine. This receptor was obtained from a woman between 45 and 60 years old with glioma. The chain joins TRBV28 to TRBJ2-1; D is possibly TRBD1 (6 bases). Here the CDR3 DNA reads TGTGCCAGCAACTCCCGGGACAAGATCTACAATGAGCAGTTCTTC. Protein product: CASNSRDKIYNEQFF.